The text below deals with one T cell receptor beta chain. Produced via immunoSEQ multiplex PCR; TCRdb's table is partial and in-frame only. Here the sample spans over 25,000 clones, 92% being singletons. This entry is derived from a study of T cell responses to AZD1222 COVID-19 vaccine. This receptor was taken from an adult who received the AZD1222 COVID-19 vaccine. The material was peripheral blood, obtained 28 days after the second AZD1222 dose.

The CDR3 spells CAISTGQGANTGELFF. Here the CDR3 DNA reads TGTGCCATCAGTACGGGACAGGGGGCTAACACCGGGGAGCTGTTTTTT. This rearrangement joins TRBV10-3 to TRBJ2-2; 12 bases are shared with TRBD1. V dropped 5 bases and J dropped 2; count of bases not matched to a gene: 3. CDR3 size: 16 residues. CDR1 and CDR2 (germline): ENHRY, SYGVKD.